One and the same sample provided the 25 T cell receptor beta chains below, sequenced in a study of shared clonotypes between healthy human individuals. Profiled with immunoSEQ multiplex PCR; TCRdb holds only in-frame clones, not every one. The table records approximately 1,500,000 clones, 95% to 99% of them present only once. Input material: naive CD4+ T cells sorted from blood. The subset is: CD45RA+ positively selected. The receptors come from a man under 40 in good health.

The chain recombines TRBV4-3 with TRBJ1-4; the D gene is possibly TRBD1 (5 bases). This CDR3 region has 16 residues. V dropped 0 bases and J dropped 6 bases, with 14 bases sitting between them. Germline V CDR1 and CDR2: LGHNA, YSLEER. The CDR3 coding sequence is TGCGCCAGCAGCCAAGATATACCAGGGTCATATGAAAAACTGTTTTTT. Translation gives CASSQDIPGSYEKLFF.

This sequence joins TRBV5-5 and TRBJ2-1; D unresolved. This CDR3 is 13 amino acids long. Germline loops: CDR1 SGHKS, CDR2 YYEKEE (reference sequence). V gave up 3 bases and J gave up 10 bases, with 14 bases separating them. The CDR3 DNA reads TGTGCCAGCAGCTACACAACGGGTTGGGAGCAGTTCTTC. Its protein is CASSYTTGWEQFF.

The rearrangement uses TRBV9 and TRBJ2-1, with D possibly being TRBD2 (5 bases). Trimming took 7 bases from V and 4 from J, leaving 24 bases between them. The length of the CDR3 is 17 residues. Germline-derived CDR1 and CDR2 are SGDLS and YYNGEE. The CDR3 reads CASARTPAGLGYNEQFF. The CDR3 DNA reads TGTGCCAGCGCCAGGACTCCCGCGGGCCTCGGATACAATGAGCAGTTCTTC.

The genes are TRBV6-1 and TRBJ2-7; D call uncertain. V lost 2 bases to trimming and J lost 7 bases, with 15 bases between them. Germline V lookup: CDR1 MNHNS, CDR2 SASEGT. CDR3 length: 14 residues. CDR3 sequence: CASSEKTGEEEQYF. CDR3 nucleotides: TGTGCCAGCAGTGAAAAAACGGGCGAGGAGGAGCAGTACTTC.

This chain uses TRBV2 with TRBJ1-1, with D perhaps matching TRBD1 (6 bases). Trimming stripped 7 bases from V and 10 bases from J, with 13 bases between. Germline V gene lookup returns CDR1 SNHLY and CDR2 FYNNEI. The CDR3 loop spans 11 amino acids. The CDR3 loop reads CASNGQLGAFF. CDR3 coding DNA: TGTGCCAGCAACGGACAGCTCGGAGCTTTCTTT.

The chain carries TRBV10-1 and TRBJ2-7; D ambiguous. The germline V and J ends were trimmed by 3 bases and 3 bases, with 9 bases remaining between them. The CDR3 spans 13 residues. CDR1 WNHNN and CDR2 SYGVQD come from the germline V gene (reference sequence). The CDR3 loop is CASSEVGNYEQYF. The CDR3 nucleotides read TGCGCCAGCAGTGAAGTCGGTAACTACGAGCAGTACTTC.

This rearrangement joins TRBV5-1 to TRBJ1-5, with 7 bases that match TRBD1. The CDR3 runs 14 residues. Trimming at V came to 5 bases and at J to 0 bases, leaving 2 bases not matched to a gene. The V gene's germline CDR1 is SGHRS and CDR2 YFSETQ. In DNA, the CDR3 is TGCGCCAGCAGTACAGGGGTTAGCAATCAGCCCCAGCATTTT. Its translation is CASSTGVSNQPQHF.

This chain connects TRBV9 to TRBJ1-4; D gene ambiguous. This CDR3 is 14 amino acids long. Germline CDR1 and CDR2: SGDLS and YYNGEE. Trimming removed 4 bases at V and 7 bases at J, with 14 bases between. CDR3 loop: CASSPNPDGEKLFF. For the CDR3, the DNA is TGTGCCAGCAGCCCAAACCCAGACGGTGAAAAACTGTTTTTT.

The rearrangement joins TRBV6-5 to TRBJ2-3, with TRBD2 identical over 10 bases. V shed 4 bases, J shed 4 bases, and the junction held 8 bases outside the gene matches. The CDR3 loop spans 16 amino acids. Germline V CDR1 and CDR2: MNHEY, SVGAGI. The DNA for the CDR3 is TGTGCCAGCAGTTCCGGTATAGCGGGAGGCTCAGATACGCAGTATTTT. Its translation: CASSSGIAGGSDTQYF.

This clone was seen a single time. Within the sample, other DNA sequences also encode this same CDR3. V is TRBV9 and J is TRBJ2-1; a weak D match, TRBD2 (5 bases). Germline V CDR1 and CDR2: SGDLS, YYNGEE. The CDR3 consists of 15 residues. Trimming left V 2 bases short and J 0 bases short, with 9 bases between. CDR3 region: CASSVVGLSYNEQFF. The CDR3 DNA sequence: TGTGCCAGCAGCGTCGTCGGACTCTCCTACAATGAGCAGTTCTTC.

The chain carries TRBV10-2 and TRBJ2-1; 13 nucleotides align to TRBD2. The CDR3 totals 18 residues. The ends lost 10 bases at V and 5 bases at J; junction bases unmatched: 17. In germline, CDR1 is WSHSY, CDR2 SAAADI. The DNA of the CDR3 is TGCGCCACAGCCTCGAGGACTAGCGGGAGCGCCCCGAACAATGAGCAGTTCTTC. Residues: CATASRTSGSAPNNEQFF.

The chain employs TRBV4-3 and TRBJ2-1; D call uncertain. The germline V gene has CDR1 LGHNA and CDR2 YSLEER. Trimming removed 1 base at V and 6 bases at J, with 10 bases between. The length of the CDR3 is 14 residues. In DNA, the CDR3 is TGCGCCAGCAGCCAAGTAGCAGGTTTCAATGAGCAGTTCTTC. Protein product: CASSQVAGFNEQFF.

This clone has a single count. One end of the junction varies from germline; a read error may be responsible. The rearrangement links TRBV27 to TRBJ1-5; perhaps TRBD1 as D (5 bases). Germline CDR1 is MNHEY and CDR2 is SMNVEV (reference sequence). The CDR3 spans 18 residues. CDR3: CASSVSRRGGYSNQPQHF. The CDR3, as DNA: TGTGCCAGCAGTGTATCCCGCCGGGGGGGATATAGCAATCAGCCCCAGCATTTT.

This clone turned up a few times. This CDR3 is also generated by other DNA sequences in the sample. The rearrangement joins TRBV9 to TRBJ2-3; D gene unclear. The CDR3 has 12 amino acids. The germline V gene encodes CDR1 SGDLS and CDR2 YYNGEE. The V end lost 3 bases, the J end lost 0 bases, and 2 bases lay between the germline ends. The CDR3 nucleotides are TGTGCCAGCAGCGGGAGCACAGATACGCAGTATTTT. Translating gives CASSGSTDTQYF.

The V gene is TRBV28, the J gene TRBJ2-2; the match to TRBD2 covers 7 bases. The germline V gene has CDR1 MDHEN and CDR2 SYDVKM. After removal of 4 bases from V and 8 bases from J, the junction contained 13 bases not matched to a gene. The CDR3 has 16 amino acids. This CDR3 is CASSSGLERGRGELFF. The DNA for the CDR3 is TGTGCCAGCAGTTCAGGACTAGAACGCGGTCGGGGGGAGCTGTTTTTT. The complete variable domain, with remaining parts taken from reference TRBV28 and TRBJ2-2, reads DVKVTQSSRYLVKRTGEKVFLECVQDMDHENMFWYRQDPGLGLRLIYFSYDVKMKEKGDIPEGYSVSREKKERFSLILESASTNQTSMYLCASSSGLERGRGELFFGEGSRLTVL.

This chain links TRBV7-9 with TRBJ1-3; TRBD1 is a possible D gene (5 bases). V lost 2 bases and J 0 bases, leaving 11 bases between the germline ends. The V gene's germline CDR1 is SEHNR and CDR2 FQNEAQ (reference sequence). This CDR3 is 16 amino acids long. This CDR3 is CASSLRGTNSGNTIYF. Here the CDR3 DNA reads TGTGCCAGCAGCTTACGGGGCACCAACTCTGGAAACACCATATATTTT. The variable domain in full, completed from reference TRBV7-9 and TRBJ1-3, reads DTGVSQNPRHKITKRGQNVTFRCDPISEHNRLYWYRQTLGQGPEFLTYFQNEAQLEKSRLLSDRFSAERPKGSFSTLEIQRTEQGDSAMYLCASSLRGTNSGNTIYFGEGSWLTVV.

This sequence joins TRBV20-1 and TRBJ2-5; D ambiguous. The length of the CDR3 is 11 residues. V dropped 1 base and J dropped 10 bases, with 10 bases sitting between them. CDR1 and CDR2 (germline): DFQATT, SNEGSKA (reference sequence). CDR3 coding DNA: TGCAGTGCTAGAGGCCCTGGTGGCCAGTACTTC. Translated, it gives CSARGPGGQYF.

The genes are TRBV10-3 and TRBJ2-7; D may be TRBD2 (7 bases). The CDR3 has 16 residues. Germline V lookup: CDR1 ENHRY, CDR2 SYGVKD. With 4 bases removed from V and 9 bases from J, the gap between germline ends came to 25 bases. CDR3 in DNA: TGTGCCATCAGTGTATCCCCCTCCGGGGGGCAAGGGGGGCAGTACTTC. Translation gives CAISVSPSGGQGGQYF.

This chain joins TRBV7-9 and TRBJ2-3, with TRBD2 matching over 12 bases. V lost 2 bases and J lost 2; bases outside the gene matches: 5. The germline V gene has CDR1 SEHNR and CDR2 FQNEAQ (reference sequence). The CDR3 runs 17 residues. Written as DNA, the CDR3 is TGTGCCAGCAGCTTATTTGGACTAGCGGGAACCACAGATACGCAGTATTTT. As protein: CASSLFGLAGTTDTQYF.

The chain links TRBV7-9 to TRBJ2-3; weak D call: TRBD2 (6 bases). CDR1 is SEHNR and CDR2 is FQNEAQ in the germline V gene (reference sequence). This CDR3 has 16 residues. V was pared by 1 base and J by 1 base, with 12 bases between. Written as DNA, the CDR3 is TGTGCCAGCAGCTTAGGCCGGGACTGGGGCACAGATACGCAGTATTTT. Its protein is CASSLGRDWGTDTQYF.

The V and J genes are TRBV7-2 and TRBJ2-1, with D unresolved. Germline lookup yields CDR1 SGHTA and CDR2 FQGNSA. The CDR3 spans 16 residues. V lost 4 bases to trimming and J lost 0 bases, with 13 bases between them. The CDR3 DNA sequence: TGTGCCAGCAGCTCGGATCCCCCGCACTCCTACAATGAGCAGTTCTTC. Residues: CASSSDPPHSYNEQFF.

This chain joins TRBV29-1 and TRBJ2-7, with 12 positions matching TRBD1. This CDR3 is 15 amino acids long. The germline V gene encodes CDR1 SQVTM and CDR2 ANQGSEA. The V gene end was trimmed by 4 bases and the J gene end by 3 bases; junction bases not matched to a gene: 7. This CDR3 is CSVVKGTGGVYEQYF. CDR3 nucleotide sequence: TGCAGCGTTGTTAAGGGGACAGGGGGCGTCTACGAGCAGTACTTC.

The chain recombines TRBV5-1 with TRBJ2-7; 7 positions agree with TRBD1. V lost 2 bases to trimming and J lost 7 bases; unmatched junction nucleotides: 12. The CDR3 spans 15 residues. The germline V gene encodes CDR1 SGHRS and CDR2 YFSETQ. CDR3 in DNA: TGCGCCAGCAGCTTAGTTCAGAGGGGGCGTGAAGAGCAGTACTTC. It encodes CASSLVQRGREEQYF. Based on the CDR3 plus reference TRBV5-1 and TRBJ2-7, the full variable domain is KAGVTQTPRYLIKTRGQQVTLSCSPISGHRSVSWYQQTPGQGLQFLFEYFSETQRNKGNFPGRFSGRQFSNSRSEMNVSTLELGDSALYLCASSLVQRGREEQYFGPGTRLTVT.

The CDR3 is CASSLVGGGGYTF. CDR3 DNA: TGTGCCAGCAGCTTAGTAGGGGGCGGCGGCTACACCTTC. The chain carries TRBV13 and TRBJ1-2; 7 bases align to TRBD1. The germline V gene has CDR1 PRHDT and CDR2 FYEKMQ (reference sequence). CDR3 length equals 13 residues. V lost 1 base to trimming and J lost 8 bases; unmatched junction nucleotides: 4.

The CDR3 DNA is TGTGCCAGCAGTTTATTCCGCACAGGGCTGGGAGGAAACACCATATATTTT. This encodes CASSLFRTGLGGNTIYF. The chain joins TRBV28 to TRBJ1-3; D possibly corresponds to TRBD1 (6 bases). V was shortened by 1 base and J by 4 bases, with 17 bases between the two germline ends. CDR1 is MDHEN, CDR2 SYDVKM, per germline. The CDR3 totals 17 residues.